This T cell receptor beta chain is drawn from a study of blood T cell repertoires in COVID-19. Per the study methods: Researchers report that nucleated cell counts were estimated from reference gene primer amplification. The method was immunoSEQ multiplex PCR; TCRdb's version includes in-frame clones alone and lacks a portion of them. D and trimming come from the DNA, and the V and J calls and clone size come from that table. The sample records about 97,000 clones, 84% being singletons. The V end lost 5 bases, the J end lost 3 bases, and 11 bases lay between the germline ends. Germline V gene sequence: CDR1 LNHDA, CDR2 SQIVND (reference sequence). The CDR3 loop spans 13 amino acids.

The TCR originated in a middle-aged man with active or convalescent COVID-19. The material sequenced was peripheral blood. The V gene is TRBV19, the J gene TRBJ2-7, with D tentatively TRBD1 (5 bases). Here the CDR3 reads CASSLKGFYEQYF. The CDR3 nucleotides read TGTGCCAGTAGTTTGAAGGGGTTCTACGAGCAGTACTTC.